Listed below are T cell receptor beta chains from one sample, sequenced in a study of blood T cell repertoires in COVID-19. This table comes from immunoSEQ multiplex PCR, and its TCRdb copy is limited to in-frame clones, with some not included. Of approximately 340,000 clones in the sample, about 87% were seen once. Sequencing was done on a sample of peripheral blood. All receptors derive from a man younger than 45 with COVID-19, enrolled during active disease. Both conserved end residues are trimmed from each CDR3. Fields, in order: V gene, J gene, CDR3 protein.

v_gene: TRBV28; j_gene: TRBJ2-1; CDR3aa: ASSFIGTGYNEQF
v_gene: TRBV11-2; j_gene: TRBJ2-3; CDR3aa: ASSLSPSGGTQY
v_gene: TRBV19; j_gene: TRBJ2-6; CDR3aa: ASGGHSTGANVLT
v_gene: TRBV27; j_gene: TRBJ2-7; CDR3aa: ASSPNESLEQY
v_gene: TRBV5-1; j_gene: TRBJ2-1; CDR3aa: ASTGLAGYHNEQF
v_gene: TRBV6-2/TRBV6-3; j_gene: TRBJ1-2; CDR3aa: ASSFGRHGYT
v_gene: TRBV5-4; j_gene: TRBJ1-1; CDR3aa: ASSLAGVGTEAF
v_gene: TRBV9; j_gene: TRBJ2-3; CDR3aa: ASTLGAPSWDTQY
v_gene: TRBV2; j_gene: TRBJ2-2; CDR3aa: ASSERQQPGELF
v_gene: TRBV10-3; j_gene: TRBJ2-7; CDR3aa: AISTDSYEQY
v_gene: TRBV7-9; j_gene: TRBJ1-1; CDR3aa: ASSPFAVNTEAF
v_gene: TRBV5-6; j_gene: TRBJ1-4; CDR3aa: ASSSGTGGFFATNEKLF
v_gene: TRBV6-2/TRBV6-3; j_gene: TRBJ1-5; CDR3aa: AITPRSGSQPQH
v_gene: TRBV27; j_gene: TRBJ2-2; CDR3aa: ASSHQDRTGLF
v_gene: TRBV30; j_gene: TRBJ2-7; CDR3aa: AWSRGEAYEQY
v_gene: TRBV18; j_gene: TRBJ1-2; CDR3aa: ASSPEDTGIGYT
v_gene: TRBV12-3/TRBV12-4; j_gene: TRBJ1-1; CDR3aa: ASSFRQGREAF
v_gene: TRBV27; j_gene: TRBJ1-3; CDR3aa: ASSSERPGHQGARGNTIY
v_gene: TRBV24-1; j_gene: TRBJ2-1; CDR3aa: ATSDASGGTPYNEQF
v_gene: TRBV18; j_gene: TRBJ1-1; CDR3aa: ASSPGNRVNTEAF
v_gene: TRBV2; j_gene: TRBJ2-1; CDR3aa: ASSERTGGFEQF
v_gene: TRBV7-9; j_gene: TRBJ1-3; CDR3aa: ASSSSGGFHSGNTIY
v_gene: TRBV18; j_gene: TRBJ2-2; CDR3aa: ASSPREANTGELF
v_gene: TRBV7-6; j_gene: TRBJ2-1; CDR3aa: ASSSAGRLIDNEQF
v_gene: TRBV24-1; j_gene: TRBJ2-5; CDR3aa: ATSDPASGQETQY
v_gene: TRBV5-1; j_gene: TRBJ2-7; CDR3aa: ASSLTRTGSSYEQY
v_gene: TRBV10-3; j_gene: TRBJ2-2; CDR3aa: AISEREITGELF
v_gene: TRBV30; j_gene: TRBJ1-2; CDR3aa: AFEILEGYT
v_gene: TRBV4-3; j_gene: TRBJ2-5; CDR3aa: ASSQDPPEASGRGTQY
v_gene: TRBV7-3; j_gene: TRBJ2-1; CDR3aa: ASSLTSSGYNEQF
v_gene: TRBV6-5; j_gene: TRBJ1-2; CDR3aa: ASSYDGDYGYT
v_gene: TRBV28; j_gene: TRBJ1-1; CDR3aa: ASSQNTEAF
v_gene: TRBV28; j_gene: TRBJ2-7; CDR3aa: ASSWGTGINEQY
v_gene: TRBV19; j_gene: TRBJ2-7; CDR3aa: ASSNVGLRGSYEQY
v_gene: TRBV27; j_gene: TRBJ2-7; CDR3aa: ASSPFGGYEQY
v_gene: TRBV9; j_gene: TRBJ2-7; CDR3aa: ASSVRPFSYEQY
v_gene: TRBV16; j_gene: TRBJ1-2; CDR3aa: ASSQRQGYGYT
v_gene: TRBV7-9; j_gene: TRBJ2-1; CDR3aa: ASSPRTGGTNEQF
v_gene: TRBV7-9; j_gene: TRBJ1-5; CDR3aa: ASSRYSNQPQH
v_gene: TRBV4-3; j_gene: TRBJ2-7; CDR3aa: ASSQSGDDEQY
v_gene: TRBV3-1/TRBV3-2; j_gene: TRBJ2-2; CDR3aa: ASSQGSGHRELF
v_gene: TRBV4-2; j_gene: TRBJ2-3; CDR3aa: ASSREGGGITDTQY
v_gene: TRBV28; j_gene: TRBJ1-5; CDR3aa: ASNMRARGKRSNQPQH
v_gene: TRBV6-5; j_gene: TRBJ2-1; CDR3aa: ASRGGVSNEQF
v_gene: TRBV27; j_gene: TRBJ2-3; CDR3aa: ASSKVGLAGGGTDTQY
v_gene: TRBV5-1; j_gene: TRBJ1-5; CDR3aa: ASSLGGGNQPQH
v_gene: TRBV24-1; j_gene: TRBJ2-2; CDR3aa: ATEWGGHTGELF
v_gene: TRBV5-8; j_gene: TRBJ1-6; CDR3aa: ASRTHGQGNSPLH
v_gene: TRBV5-4; j_gene: TRBJ2-7; CDR3aa: ASSTQTGREQY
v_gene: TRBV24-1; j_gene: TRBJ2-1; CDR3aa: ATSDSRNSGRGNEQF
v_gene: TRBV18; j_gene: TRBJ2-7; CDR3aa: ASSRRDSFYEQY
v_gene: TRBV7-9; j_gene: TRBJ2-3; CDR3aa: ASSLAPGLAGGTTDTQY
v_gene: TRBV18; j_gene: TRBJ1-4; CDR3aa: ASSPDRGREKLF
v_gene: TRBV5-4; j_gene: TRBJ1-1; CDR3aa: ASKGQENTEAF
v_gene: TRBV6-5; j_gene: TRBJ2-1; CDR3aa: ASSSPGNHYNEQF